Each of the 28 T cell receptor beta chains below was sequenced from the same sample in a study of response to subunit inactivated influenza vaccine (dated by TCRdb to 2017 to 2018). Receptors were amplified or captured by RT-PCR. TCRdb shows the sequencer as Illumina HiSeq 2500. In TCRdb, the public reads were trimmed at Q25 with fastp and aligned with MiXCR, with productive beta chains retained. Duplicate CDR3 protein sequences are folded into a single record with the most common DNA and genes. The sample profile shows 500,000 to 700,000 distinct CDR3 sequences; around a quarter of them were found once. Approximately 3% of the sample is taken by the ten largest. A further study also used this sample, focusing on T cells expressing NK-cell markers. The other study reports the following: TCR beta cDNA libraries were made by 5'RACE template switching that added a universal primer site and unique molecular identifiers.

This sample comprised CD4+ T cells sorted from PBMCs, obtained roughly 12 days after vaccination. The receptors were sampled from a man aged 50-60 years who received an inactivated influenza vaccine. Donor details come from another sample of the same person, matched by shared clones.

This clonotype has at least ten counts. The chain recombines TRBV29-1 with TRBJ2-6, with D tentatively TRBD1 (6 bases). The CDR3 runs to 14 residues. V was cut by 7 bases and J by 1 base, with 11 bases left in between. Germline V gene sequence: CDR1 SQVTM, CDR2 ANQGSEA. CDR3 protein: CSALQGSGANVLTF. CDR3 nucleotide sequence: TGCAGCGCATTACAGGGATCTGGGGCCAACGTCCTGACTTTC.

This chain links TRBV11-2 with TRBJ2-7; TRBD1 matches 7 bases. The CDR3 is 14 amino acids. Per the germline V gene, CDR1 is SGHAT and CDR2 is FQNNGV. V shed 0 bases and J 3 bases; nucleotides not matched to a gene: 2. The CDR3 region is CASSLDRTGYEQYF. The CDR3 region has the DNA TGTGCCAGCAGCTTAGACCGGACAGGCTACGAGCAGTACTTC.

The genes are TRBV24-1 and TRBJ2-7; D is possibly TRBD1 (5 bases). V dropped 6 bases and J dropped 5 bases, with 16 bases sitting between them. The CDR3 covers 14 residues. The germline V gene encodes CDR1 KGHDR and CDR2 SFDVKD. The CDR3 nucleotides are TGTGCCACCAGTCCCGGCAGGGTGGGCGACGAGCAGTACTTC. Translated, it gives CATSPGRVGDEQYF.

The chain couples TRBV7-2 to TRBJ1-4, with 7 bases identical to TRBD1. The CDR3 loop spans 15 amino acids. From germline, CDR1 is SGHTA and CDR2 FQGNSA. J gave up 5 bases and V 4 bases, and 7 bases lay outside the gene matches. CDR3 loop: CASSSPGQRNEKLFF. The CDR3 bases are TGTGCCAGCAGCTCTCCGGGACAGAGGAATGAAAAACTGTTTTTT.

The chain is built from TRBV4-3 and TRBJ2-1; TRBD2 matches 9 bases. Germline V gene lookup returns CDR1 LGHNA and CDR2 YSLEER. The length of the CDR3 is 16 residues. The V gene end was trimmed by 0 bases and the J gene end by 3 bases; junction bases not matched to a gene: 3. The CDR3 DNA is TGCGCCAGCAGCCAAGACAGCGGGGGGTTCTACAATGAGCAGTTCTTC. This sequence encodes CASSQDSGGFYNEQFF.

The chain employs TRBV6-2 or TRBV6-3 and TRBJ2-1; no clear D. Trimming removed 8 bases from V and 9 bases from J, with 26 bases in between. Looked up from germline, CDR1 is MNHEY and CDR2 is SVGEGT. CDR3 size: 16 residues. The CDR3 bases are TGTGCCAGCTGTCATAGTCTAGGGTCGGGTTTATGTGAGCAGTTCTTC. The encoded protein is CASCHSLGSGLCEQFF.

The chain links TRBV6-2 or TRBV6-3 to TRBJ2-5; D perhaps matches TRBD2 (6 bases). This CDR3 comprises 15 residues. Germline values: CDR1 MNHEY, CDR2 SVGEGT. V lost 10 bases and J 0 bases, leaving 18 bases between the germline ends. The CDR3 region has the DNA TGTGCCATCAGCCCCCGGGGGAGGTACCAAGAGACCCAGTACTTC. Its protein is CAISPRGRYQETQYF.

This clonotype is medium-sized (0.01 to 0.1%). The junction shows a germline mismatch at one end, possibly a read error. J is TRBJ2-5 and V is TRBV29-1; D tentatively reads TRBD1 or TRBD2 (5 bases each). Germline CDR1 SQVTM, CDR2 ANQGSEA. The CDR3 extends over 11 amino acids. This CDR3 is CSVGSRETQYF. In nucleotides, the CDR3 is TGCAGCGTTGGATCCAGGGAGACGCAGTACTTC.

The chain is built from TRBV6-5 and TRBJ2-1; maybe TRBD2 (6 bases). The V gene's germline CDR1 is MNHEY and CDR2 SVGAGI. V was clipped by 6 bases and J by 8 bases, with 17 bases between them. There are 14 residues in the CDR3. The CDR3 sequence is CASRPGLLSDEQFF. CDR3 sequence (DNA): TGTGCCAGCAGACCGGGACTGCTTAGCGATGAGCAGTTCTTC.

The chain is built from TRBV4-2 and TRBJ2-1; D gene uncertain. V was pared by 2 bases and J by 6 bases, with 14 bases between. Germline loops: CDR1 LGHNA, CDR2 YNFKEQ. The CDR3 contains 15 residues. The DNA of the CDR3 is TGTGCCAGCAGCCAATCGGCCTCGAACCTCAATGAGCAGTTCTTC. This encodes CASSQSASNLNEQFF.

This clonotype was observed a handful of times. The chain combines TRBV29-1 with TRBJ2-1; TRBD2 aligns across 14 bases. Per germline, CDR1 SQVTM and CDR2 ANQGSEA. The CDR3 is 14 residues long. V lost 4 bases, J lost 10 bases, and 6 bases stayed unmatched. In DNA form, the CDR3 reads TGCAGCGTTGCGACTAGCGGGGGGGCCTTAGAGCAGTTCTTC. Translated: CSVATSGGALEQFF.

The chain is built from TRBV12-3 or TRBV12-4 and TRBJ2-2, with 7 bases that match TRBD2. V gave up 7 bases and J gave up 4 bases; unmatched junction bases: 6. The CDR3 has 14 amino acids. The CDR3 bases are TGTGCCAGCACTCGAGGGAGGGCCACCGGGGAGCTGTTTTTT. Protein product: CASTRGRATGELFF.

The chain uses TRBV7-6 and TRBJ1-5; tentative D call: TRBD1 (5 bases). Germline loops: CDR1 SGHVS, CDR2 FNYEAQ. The V and J ends lost 5 bases and 7 bases respectively, with 12 bases between them. The CDR3 consists of 13 residues. In DNA, the CDR3 is TGTGCCAGCAGCCCCAGGGTGGGGCAGCCCCAGCATTTT. Translating gives CASSPRVGQPQHF.

The V call is TRBV6-5, the J call TRBJ1-2; 7 nucleotides agree with TRBD1. In germline, CDR1 is MNHEY, CDR2 SVGAGI. V lost 4 bases, J lost 5 bases, and 4 bases stayed unmatched. CDR3 size: 13 residues. DNA of the CDR3: TGTGCCAGCAGTTCCGACAGGGCATATGGCTACACCTTC. This translates into CASSSDRAYGYTF.

This chain uses TRBV2 with TRBJ1-5; the D is unclear. V dropped 6 bases and J dropped 6 bases, with 9 bases sitting between them. The CDR3 sequence is 12 residues long. Per germline, CDR1 SNHLY and CDR2 FYNNEI. The CDR3 loop is CASRLPPQPQHF. The CDR3 coding sequence is TGTGCCAGCAGACTCCCTCCTCAGCCCCAGCATTTT.

The rearrangement uses TRBV14 and TRBJ2-3, with D unresolved. The germline CDR1 and CDR2 sequences are SGHDN and FVKESK. V lost 1 base and J 2 bases, leaving 10 bases between the germline ends. This CDR3 spans 15 amino acids. The CDR3 region is CASSQGPIITDTQYF. CDR3 in DNA: TGTGCCAGCAGCCAAGGTCCGATTATCACAGATACGCAGTATTTT.

This clonotype came up a few times. The chain combines TRBV5-4 with TRBJ2-2; D may be TRBD2 (5 bases). Germline V gene lookup returns CDR1 SGHNT and CDR2 YYREEE (reference sequence). V lost 2 bases to trimming and J lost 1 base, with 9 bases between them. This CDR3 has 15 amino acids. CDR3 sequence: CASSLSGMNTGELFF. The DNA for the CDR3 is TGTGCCAGCAGCTTATCGGGAATGAACACCGGGGAGCTGTTTTTT.

V gene TRBV24-1 combines with J gene TRBJ2-1; 14 bases map to TRBD2. V dropped 3 bases and J dropped 4; count of bases not matched to a gene: 16. This CDR3 region has 21 residues. Germline assignment: CDR1 KGHDR and CDR2 SFDVKD. The chain's CDR3 is CATSDRWSLWGLAGEYNEQFF. CDR3 in DNA: TGTGCCACCAGTGATCGGTGGAGTTTATGGGGACTAGCGGGAGAGTACAATGAGCAGTTCTTC.

This chain uses TRBV5-1 with TRBJ2-7; 8 bases fit TRBD1. CDR3 length: 16 residues. Unmatched junction bases numbered 11, after V lost 4 bases and J lost 2 bases. Per germline, CDR1 SGHRS and CDR2 YFSETQ. Here the CDR3 DNA reads TGCGCCAGCAGCCAGAGGAGTGGACAGGGCCCCTACGAGCAGTACTTC. It specifies CASSQRSGQGPYEQYF.

This clonotype was counted a few times. The CDR3 loop is CASSLGATSGRPTYEQYF. The CDR3 coding sequence is TGTGCCAGCAGCTTAGGGGCGACTAGCGGGAGGCCTACCTACGAGCAGTACTTC. The chain joins TRBV11-2 to TRBJ2-7, with 13 nucleotides matching TRBD2. The J segment lost 2 bases and the V segment lost 1 base, leaving 8 bases of the junction unmatched. Germline V gene data show CDR1 as SGHAT and CDR2 as FQNNGV. The CDR3 length is 18 residues.

This clonotype was detected many times. This chain's CDR3 is CASRPGQGNEKLFF. For the CDR3, the DNA is TGTGCCAGCAGGCCGGGACAGGGGAATGAAAAACTGTTTTTT. This rearrangement joins TRBV12-3 or TRBV12-4 to TRBJ1-4, with 10 bases fitting TRBD1. The V and J ends lost 6 bases and 5 bases, in that order; junction bases with no gene match: 3. The CDR3 covers 14 residues.

The V call is TRBV29-1, the J call TRBJ2-5; the D call may be TRBD1 or TRBD2 (7 bases each). The CDR3 consists of 15 residues. Trimming shortened V by 7 bases and J by 8 bases, and 26 bases separated the two germline ends. Germline V gene sequence: CDR1 SQVTM, CDR2 ANQGSEA. CDR3 sequence reads: CSALLGGGSLSTQYF. DNA for the CDR3: TGCAGCGCCCTACTGGGAGGGGGCTCTCTTAGCACCCAGTACTTC.

This chain joins TRBV7-9 and TRBJ2-4, with D perhaps matching TRBD1 (5 bases). Germline CDR1 SEHNR, CDR2 FQNEAQ (reference sequence). V was cut by 1 base and J by 6 bases, with 10 bases left in between. The CDR3 length is 14 residues. CDR3 amino acids: CASSLVAGINIQYF. In nucleotides, the CDR3 is TGTGCCAGCAGCTTAGTAGCAGGGATAAACATTCAGTACTTC. Supplemented by reference TRBV7-9 and TRBJ2-4, the full variable domain reads DTGVSQNPRHKITKRGQNVTFRCDPISEHNRLYWYRQTLGQGPEFLTYFQNEAQLEKSRLLSDRFSAERPKGSFSTLEIQRTEQGDSAMYLCASSLVAGINIQYFGAGTRLSVL.

This clonotype was observed a few times. The CDR3 nucleotides are TGTGCCAGCAGCTTGGGGACTAGCGGGAGCGTTGAGCAGTTCTTC. Encoded protein: CASSLGTSGSVEQFF. The rearrangement links TRBV5-4 to TRBJ2-1; TRBD2 agrees at 13 bases. V gave up 0 bases and J gave up 9 bases; unmatched junction bases: 3. The CDR3 loop spans 15 amino acids. CDR1 is SGHNT and CDR2 is YYREEE in the germline V gene (reference sequence). The complete variable domain, with remaining parts taken from reference TRBV5-4 and TRBJ2-1, reads ETGVTQSPTHLIKTRGQQVTLRCSSQSGHNTVSWYQQALGQGPQFIFQYYREEENGRGNFPPRFSGLQFPNYSSELNVNALELDDSALYLCASSLGTSGSVEQFFGPGTRLTVL.

This clonotype was recorded at least ten times. The rearrangement joins TRBV4-3 to TRBJ2-3; TRBD2 agrees at 8 bases. CDR1 and CDR2 from the germline V gene are LGHNA and YSLEER. This CDR3 spans 16 amino acids. The J segment lost 4 bases and the V segment lost 0 bases, leaving 6 bases of the junction unmatched. CDR3 bases: TGCGCCAGCAGCCAAGATTACGGGAGGGCCGCAGATACGCAGTATTTT. It codes for CASSQDYGRAADTQYF.

The chain employs TRBV4-2 and TRBJ1-1; D call uncertain. Trimming removed 0 bases at V and 3 bases at J, with 8 bases between. The length of the CDR3 is 14 residues. CDR1 and CDR2 (germline): LGHNA, YNFKEQ. The CDR3 is CASSQDGTDTEAFF. The CDR3 DNA is TGTGCCAGCAGCCAAGATGGAACCGACACTGAAGCTTTCTTT.

V usage is TRBV7-2 and J usage is TRBJ2-1; D may be TRBD1 or TRBD2 (6 bases each). From germline, CDR1 is SGHTA and CDR2 FQGNSA. Trimming left V 1 base short and J 5 bases short, with 15 bases between. This CDR3 spans 16 amino acids. CDR3 region: CASSLVGGRTDNEQFF. DNA for the CDR3: TGTGCCAGCAGCTTAGTGGGTGGGAGGACAGACAATGAGCAGTTCTTC.

This chain connects TRBV5-1 to TRBJ2-3; 10 bases agree with TRBD1. Germline values: CDR1 SGHRS, CDR2 YFSETQ. The CDR3 extends over 18 amino acids. After removal of 4 bases from V and 0 bases from J, the junction contained 11 bases not matched to a gene. The CDR3 loop reads CASSAGTGAFFSTDTQYF. The CDR3 nucleotides are TGCGCCAGCAGCGCCGGGACAGGGGCCTTCTTTAGCACAGATACGCAGTATTTT.